These 5 T cell receptor beta chains came from one sample sequenced in a study of identifying expanded T cells in peripheral blood. Libraries were prepared by immunoSEQ multiplex PCR; TCRdb keeps only in-frame clonotypes and omits some of them. Altogether about 100,000 clones are present, over 75% being singletons, with the ten largest covering less than 7%. Specimen: blood. The source is a person aged 18 to 75 in good health.

The V and J genes are TRBV6-5 and TRBJ2-7; TRBD1 aligns across 8 bases. Germline V lookup: CDR1 MNHEY, CDR2 SVGAGI. The CDR3 contains 16 residues. V trimming: 3 bases; J trimming: 2 bases; junction bases outside the gene matches: 9. This chain's CDR3 is CASSYGQGALTYEQYF. For the CDR3, the DNA is TGTGCCAGCAGTTATGGTCAGGGGGCCCTTACCTACGAGCAGTACTTC.

The rearrangement joins TRBV15 to TRBJ2-7; 12 nucleotides align to TRBD2. This CDR3 has 17 amino acids. The J segment lost 3 bases and the V segment lost 5 bases, leaving 11 bases of the junction unmatched. Germline CDR1 LNHNV, CDR2 YYDKDF (reference sequence). CDR3: CATSPLALAGGNYEQYF. CDR3 in DNA: TGTGCCACCAGCCCCCTGGCGCTAGCGGGAGGGAACTACGAGCAGTACTTC.

The gene calls are TRBV6-1 and TRBJ2-7; D is ambiguous. The V gene's germline CDR1 is MNHNS and CDR2 SASEGT. The V end was cut by 2 bases, the J end by 4 bases, with 12 bases between. This CDR3 region has 14 residues. The CDR3: CASSEMVRFYEQYF. The CDR3 DNA reads TGTGCCAGCAGTGAAATGGTCCGATTTTACGAGCAGTACTTC.

A note on this clone: At one of its ends the junction is not consistent with the germline gene, which may arise from a read error. CDR3 in amino acids: CASSRTVTIEKLFF. CDR3 DNA sequence: TGTGCCAGCAGCCGTACAGTGACTATTGAAAAACTGTTTTTT. This chain uses TRBV7-8 with TRBJ1-4; D call uncertain. The CDR3 consists of 14 residues. The germline V gene encodes CDR1 SGHVS and CDR2 FQNEAQ.

The CDR3 spells CASSLVGLAGGGEQFF. The DNA for the CDR3 is TGTGCCAGCAGCTTAGTGGGGCTAGCGGGAGGGGGAGAGCAGTTCTTC. V gene TRBV7-2 combines with J gene TRBJ2-1; TRBD2 matches 12 bases. After removal of 1 base from V and 10 bases from J, the junction contained 8 bases not matched to a gene. Germline CDR1 reads SGHTA; CDR2 reads FQGNSA. CDR3 size: 16 residues.